Sequencing of this T cell receptor (beta chain) was carried out in a study of STAT5B mutations in CD4+ large granular lymphocyte leukemia. Overall study findings and caveats: TRBV06-family usage was enriched in top patient clones (8/27) versus controls (2/35). No patients shared main leukemic clonotypes, though roughly 23% appeared at low frequency elsewhere.

The CDR3 has 16 amino acids. The germline CDR1 and CDR2 sequences are SNHLY and FYNNEI. J lost 0 bases, V lost 7 bases, and 8 bases had no gene match. The data were produced by immunoSEQ multiplex PCR, yet TCRdb's version contains in-frame clones alone and is incomplete. The sample gives roughly 48,000 clones, around 70% of which show up once; over 1.5% is in the top ten. Points on this clone: Its antigen is not identified.

V gene TRBV2 combines with J gene TRBJ2-1; 8 bases align to TRBD1. The sample was CD4+ T cells from blood buffy coats. The clonotype was recovered from a human donor in good health. CDR3 residues: CASNNRTGYSYNEQFF. The DNA for the CDR3 is TGTGCCAGCAATAACAGGACAGGGTACTCCTACAATGAGCAGTTCTTC.